This TCR beta chain was identified during a study of PD-1 blockade in classical Hodgkin lymphoma. CDR3 length: 16 residues. Germline loops: CDR1 LNHDA, CDR2 SQIVND (reference sequence). The V and J ends lost 3 bases and 7 bases, in that order; junction bases with no gene match: 10. Relapses following autologous stem cell transplantation were seen in all patients, with brentuximab vedotin exposure varying. The study's findings and limits: Exclusion was applied to patients who started nivolumab under 1 year after ASCT. TCR diversity in CD4+, not CD8+, cells rose significantly by C4D1. Baseline TCR diversity was reportedly lower in newly diagnosed patients than healthy donors. Newly diagnosed and completely responding patients shared comparable baseline diversity.

A remark on this clone: Its antigen is currently unknown.

The table came from immunoSEQ multiplex PCR; TCRdb's copy has only in-frame clones and leaves some out. The sample holds nearly 55,000 clones, approximately 81% seen once. The receptor was isolated from a human donor with classical Hodgkin lymphoma. The rearrangement joins TRBV19 to TRBJ1-5; 9 bases are a match to TRBD1. This sample comprised peripheral blood mononuclear cells (PBMCs), obtained at baseline. The CDR3, as DNA: TGTGCCAGTAGTATTTTCGCAGGGACAGGGCCCCAGCCCCAGCATTTT. Translating gives CASSIFAGTGPQPQHF. Using reference TRBV19 and TRBJ1-5 for the parts outside the CDR3, the full variable domain is DGGITQSPKYLFRKEGQNVTLSCEQNLNHDAMYWYRQDPGQGLRLIYYSQIVNDFQKGDIAEGYSVSREKKESFPLTVTSAQKNPTAFYLCASSIFAGTGPQPQHFGDGTRLSIL.